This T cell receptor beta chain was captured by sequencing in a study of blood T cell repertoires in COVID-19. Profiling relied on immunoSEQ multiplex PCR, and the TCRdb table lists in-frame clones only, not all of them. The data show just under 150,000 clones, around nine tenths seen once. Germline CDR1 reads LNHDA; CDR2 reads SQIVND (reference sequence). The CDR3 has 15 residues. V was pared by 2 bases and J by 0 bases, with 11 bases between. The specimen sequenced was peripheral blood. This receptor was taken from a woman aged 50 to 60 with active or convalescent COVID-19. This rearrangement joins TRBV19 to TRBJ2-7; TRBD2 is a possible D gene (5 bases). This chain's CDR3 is CASSISPRDSYEQYF. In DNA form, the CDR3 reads TGTGCCAGTAGTATATCGCCCCGGGACTCCTACGAGCAGTACTTC.